The entry that follows covers one TCR beta chain sequence. The antigen remains undetermined. The protocol was immunoSEQ multiplex PCR, while the TCRdb copy is restricted to in-frame clones and leaves out a portion. Found here are about 3,900 clones, just under 95% of them singletons; the top ten hold 5.2%. Samples: about 28 days before transplant, then days 30, 100 and 180 after. The source of the sample is a study of T cell clonotyping in hematopoietic cell transplantation. Study-level findings and limits: Pathologically expanded recipient clonotypes increased progressively from day 30 to day 180 as diversity fell.

This receptor was identified in an older male patient who had an allogeneic stem cell transplant from an unrelated donor, so T cells may come from the graft donor. Some clones in this sample may be carry-over from other donors' samples. This material consisted of peripheral blood mononuclear cells, taken 30 days after allogeneic stem cell transplant.

The CDR3 DNA follows: TGCGCCAGCAGACTTGGACTAGCCCGCACAGATACGCAGTATTTT. Its protein is CASRLGLARTDTQYF. The V call is TRBV5-1, the J call TRBJ2-3; 8 bases align to TRBD2. Trimming removed 5 bases from V and 1 base from J; junction bases left unmatched: 6. The CDR3 has 15 amino acids. CDR1 and CDR2 (germline): SGHRS, YFSETQ. Together with reference TRBV5-1 and TRBJ2-3, the CDR3 gives the full variable domain: KAGVTQTPRYLIKTRGQQVTLSCSPISGHRSVSWYQQTPGQGLQFLFEYFSETQRNKGNFPGRFSGRQFSNSRSEMNVSTLELGDSALYLCASRLGLARTDTQYFGPGTRLTVL.